This passage covers 25 T cell receptor beta chains from one sample sequenced in a study of T cells in Graves' hyperthyroidism and ophthalmopathy. Amplified regions were TCR beta CDR3 sequences from RNA transcripts. The TCR CDR3 was amplified in a first-round RT-PCR using the HTBI primer set. A single record per CDR3 protein comes from TCRdb applying MiXCR to the multiplex PCR reads. The table records around 560,000 distinct CDR3 sequences, approximately 16% of them present only once. The sequenced material came from blood. These receptors were taken from a woman between 18 and 29 years old with Graves' hyperthyroidism.

This chain links TRBV20-1 with TRBJ2-1; a weak D match, TRBD2 (5 bases). Trimming cost V 0 bases and J 3 bases, with 9 bases left between them. The germline V gene encodes CDR1 DFQATT and CDR2 SNEGSKA (reference sequence). This CDR3 comprises 14 residues. The CDR3 protein is CSAREASYYNEQFF. The CDR3 bases are TGCAGTGCTAGAGAGGCTAGCTACTACAATGAGCAGTTCTTC.

The J gene is TRBJ2-3, the V gene TRBV13, with 16 bases matching TRBD2. With V trimmed by 5 bases and J by 2 bases, 4 bases remained unmatched. Germline values: CDR1 PRHDT, CDR2 FYEKMQ (reference sequence). The CDR3 is 17 residues long. The CDR3, as DNA: TGTGCCAGCAGCCCGGGACTAGCGGGGGGGACCACAGATACGCAGTATTTT. Amino acids: CASSPGLAGGTTDTQYF. The full variable domain, with the rest looked up from reference TRBV13 and TRBJ2-3, is AAGVIQSPRHLIKEKRETATLKCYPIPRHDTVYWYQQGPGQDPQFLISFYEKMQSDKGSIPDRFSAQQFSDYHSELNMSSLELGDSALYFCASSPGLAGGTTDTQYFGPGTRLTVL.

This clonotype was seen a few times. The chain links TRBV29-1 to TRBJ2-7; TRBD2 might be the D (5 bases). V was pared by 6 bases and J by 1 base, with 13 bases between. The CDR3 covers 13 residues. CDR1 is SQVTM, CDR2 ANQGSEA, per germline. The CDR3 loop reads CSVRPGISYEQYF. CDR3 in DNA: TGCAGCGTCCGTCCCGGGATATCCTACGAGCAGTACTTC.

This clonotype occurred a few times. The V gene is TRBV20-1, the J gene TRBJ2-2, with D possibly TRBD2 on 6 matching bases. Germline CDR1 is DFQATT and CDR2 is SNEGSKA (reference sequence). This CDR3 contains 15 residues. V was trimmed by 1 base and J by 0 bases, leaving 9 bases between them. CDR3 bases: TGCAGTGCTAGAGCGGCGGGGTCGAACACCGGGGAGCTGTTTTTT. As protein: CSARAAGSNTGELFF.

This clonotype came up many times. The chain is built from TRBV2 and TRBJ1-5, with 8 nucleotides matching TRBD1. The germline CDR1 and CDR2 sequences are SNHLY and FYNNEI. J lost 7 bases, V lost 4 bases, and 6 bases had no gene match. The CDR3 is made up of 14 amino acids. The CDR3 spells CASSVGQGVQPQHF. CDR3 in DNA: TGTGCCAGCAGTGTAGGACAGGGAGTACAGCCCCAGCATTTT.

This clonotype was picked up many times. The rearrangement links TRBV7-8 to TRBJ2-7; the D gene is possibly TRBD2 (5 bases). Trimming shortened V by 5 bases and J by 2 bases, and 13 bases separated the two germline ends. This CDR3 spans 14 amino acids. Germline assignment: CDR1 SGHVS and CDR2 FQNEAQ. As DNA, the CDR3 is TGTGCCAGCAGCACCGACCGGGGAACCTACGAGCAGTACTTC. Translated, it gives CASSTDRGTYEQYF.

This clonotype was counted ten times or more. The chain has TRBV12-3 or TRBV12-4 and TRBJ2-1; the match to TRBD2 covers 8 bases. V was clipped by 3 bases and J by 10 bases; unmatched bases: 11. This CDR3 is built from 15 residues. The CDR3 sequence is CASSFKALAEDEQFF. CDR3 DNA sequence: TGTGCCAGCAGTTTCAAGGCACTAGCGGAGGACGAGCAGTTCTTC.

The V and J genes are TRBV19 and TRBJ2-1; D is possibly TRBD2 (6 bases). The V end was cut by 1 base, the J end by 10 bases, with 17 bases between. Germline V gene data show CDR1 as LNHDA and CDR2 as SQIVND (reference sequence). The CDR3 is made up of 15 amino acids. The chain's CDR3 is CASSIGQYGGREQFF. The CDR3 nucleotides read TGTGCCAGTAGTATAGGGCAGTACGGGGGAAGGGAGCAGTTCTTC.

The chain combines TRBV9 with TRBJ2-5; D is possibly TRBD1 (6 bases). Germline V gene lookup returns CDR1 SGDLS and CDR2 YYNGEE. CDR3 size: 14 residues. V lost 6 bases and J 4 bases, leaving 16 bases between the germline ends. This CDR3 is CASTRTARAETQYF. The CDR3 coding sequence is TGTGCCAGCACCCGGACAGCTCGGGCAGAGACCCAGTACTTC.

This clonotype was counted at least ten times. The chain links TRBV15 to TRBJ1-5; D is undetermined. Germline CDR1 is LNHNV and CDR2 is YYDKDF (reference sequence). CDR3 length equals 16 residues. Between the trimmed V and J ends, which lost 0 bases and 3 bases, there was a span of 12 bases. DNA of the CDR3: TGTGCCACCAGCAGAGATCCGGCCAGCTTCAATCAGCCCCAGCATTTT. Encoded protein: CATSRDPASFNQPQHF.

This clonotype was recorded once. This sequence joins TRBV5-6 and TRBJ2-4; D unresolved. Germline V CDR1 and CDR2: SGHDT, YYEEEE. Trimming took off 6 bases at V and 0 bases at J, with 25 bases between the two ends. This CDR3 is built from 19 residues. CDR3 coding DNA: TGTGCCAGCACCTCGATTTATCCTCCGGATGGGGTAGCCAAAAACATTCAGTACTTC. Translating gives CASTSIYPPDGVAKNIQYF.

There are many counts of this clonotype. The CDR3 reads CASTEGATLAKNIQYF. The CDR3 DNA sequence: TGTGCCAGCACCGAAGGGGCGACTCTAGCCAAAAACATTCAGTACTTC. The genes are TRBV28 and TRBJ2-4, with TRBD1 as a possible D gene (5 bases). The CDR3 has 16 residues. The V gene lost 7 bases and the J gene lost 0 bases, with 16 bases spanning the gap. CDR1 is MDHEN and CDR2 is SYDVKM in the germline V gene.

This clonotype was found many times. The chain uses TRBV18 and TRBJ2-1, with D unclear. The CDR3 runs to 15 residues. V dropped 1 base and J dropped 6 bases, with 13 bases sitting between them. CDR1 is KGHSH and CDR2 is LQKENI in the germline V gene. The CDR3 here is CASSPLTVGGNEQFF. DNA of the CDR3: TGTGCCAGCTCACCACTCACTGTAGGTGGCAATGAGCAGTTCTTC. The full variable domain, completed using reference TRBV18 and TRBJ2-1, is NAGVMQNPRHLVRRRGQEARLRCSPMKGHSHVYWYRQLPEEGLKFMVYLQKENIIDESGMPKERFSAEFPKEGPSILRIQQVVRGDSAAYFCASSPLTVGGNEQFFGPGTRLTVL.

The rearrangement uses TRBV7-2 and TRBJ2-2; D call uncertain. V lost 5 bases, J lost 5 bases, and 6 bases lay in between. This CDR3 is 12 amino acids long. Looked up from germline, CDR1 is SGHTA and CDR2 is FQGNSA. The CDR3 nucleotides are TGTGCCAGCAGCACTCCTACCGGGGAGCTGTTTTTT. Its translation is CASSTPTGELFF.

In its sample, this clonotype was seen many times. V usage is TRBV11-1 and J usage is TRBJ2-2, with D perhaps matching TRBD2 (6 bases). V was shortened by 2 bases and J by 2 bases, with 9 bases between the two germline ends. The CDR3 spans 15 residues. From germline, CDR1 is SGHAT and CDR2 FQDESV (reference sequence). Here the CDR3 reads CASSLRGLNTGELFF. The CDR3 coding sequence is TGTGCCAGCAGCTTAAGGGGACTTAACACCGGGGAGCTGTTTTTT.

This clonotype was recorded many times. J is TRBJ2-2 and V is TRBV20-1, with TRBD2 identical over 14 bases. This CDR3 has 15 amino acids. CDR1 and CDR2 from the germline V gene are DFQATT and SNEGSKA (reference sequence). V trimming: 6 bases; J trimming: 5 bases; junction bases outside the gene matches: 5. The CDR3 sequence is CSARTSGGPTGELFF. The CDR3 region has the DNA TGCAGTGCCCGGACTAGCGGGGGGCCTACCGGGGAGCTGTTTTTT.

This clonotype was seen a few times. This chain links TRBV20-1 with TRBJ1-4; TRBD1 matches 10 bases. After removal of 0 bases from V and 8 bases from J, the junction contained 6 bases not matched to a gene. CDR3 size: 15 residues. From germline, CDR1 is DFQATT and CDR2 SNEGSKA (reference sequence). For the CDR3, the DNA is TGCAGTGCTAGAGACCCCGGGACAGGGGTGGAAAAACTGTTTTTT. This codes for CSARDPGTGVEKLFF.

This chain joins TRBV28 and TRBJ2-6; 7 positions match TRBD1. Germline V gene lookup returns CDR1 MDHEN and CDR2 SYDVKM. The CDR3 has 18 amino acids. V lost 4 bases and J lost 4; bases outside the gene matches: 13. The CDR3 DNA follows: TGTGCCAGCAGTTCAAGGACAGGACTCTCATGGGGGGCCAACGTCCTGACTTTC. This codes for CASSSRTGLSWGANVLTF.

This clonotype has a count of ten or more. The rearrangement links TRBV20-1 to TRBJ1-5; no definite D call. From germline, CDR1 is DFQATT and CDR2 SNEGSKA (reference sequence). V gave up 4 bases and J gave up 4 bases, with 8 bases separating them. CDR3 length: 12 amino acids. CDR3 nucleotide sequence: TGCAGTGCTATCAGAGCAAATCAGCCCCAGCATTTT. This codes for CSAIRANQPQHF.

This clonotype was detected many times. The gene calls are TRBV20-1 and TRBJ2-1, with 8 bases identical to TRBD1. In germline, CDR1 is DFQATT, CDR2 SNEGSKA (reference sequence). The CDR3 spans 14 residues. V was pared by 3 bases and J by 1 base, with 2 bases of the junction left unmatched. CDR3 amino acids: CSASDRGSYNEQFF. CDR3 DNA: TGCAGTGCTAGTGACAGGGGATCCTACAATGAGCAGTTCTTC.

The table lists this clonotype with many counts. The chain has TRBV28 and TRBJ2-7; TRBD1 might be the D (5 bases). CDR1 is MDHEN, CDR2 SYDVKM, per germline. CDR3 size: 12 residues. The CDR3 DNA reads TGTGCTACAGGCAGAGGATTTTTAGAGCAGTACTTC. It encodes CATGRGFLEQYF.

The V call is TRBV30, the J call TRBJ2-1; 8 bases agree with TRBD1. The CDR3 runs 13 residues. Germline values: CDR1 GTSNPN, CDR2 SVGIG (reference sequence). V lost 7 bases to trimming and J lost 4 bases; unmatched junction nucleotides: 6. The CDR3 loop reads CASLQGGYNEQFF. The CDR3 DNA follows: TGTGCCTCCCTACAGGGGGGATACAATGAGCAGTTCTTC.

This clonotype has just a few counts. The chain has TRBV12-3 or TRBV12-4 and TRBJ1-3; D not certain. V was cut by 3 bases and J by 1 base, with 13 bases left in between. CDR3 size: 16 residues. The CDR3, as DNA: TGTGCCAGCAGTTTTAAGTTGGCTTGGTCTGGAAACACCATATATTTT. Protein sequence: CASSFKLAWSGNTIYF.

This clonotype was seen repeatedly, ten times or more. J is TRBJ2-3 and V is TRBV20-1; tentative D call: TRBD2 (6 bases). The CDR3 contains 13 residues. CDR1 is DFQATT and CDR2 is SNEGSKA in the germline V gene (reference sequence). The V end lost 6 bases, the J end lost 4 bases, and 14 bases lay between the germline ends. The CDR3 coding sequence is TGCAGTGCCTCGGAGGGCCTCCCAGATACGCAGTATTTT. Residues: CSASEGLPDTQYF.

The J gene is TRBJ1-5, the V gene TRBV3-1, with D unclear. The J call is doubtful: the DNA matches TRBJ2-3 better. CDR3 length equals 13 residues. CDR1 and CDR2 from the germline V gene are LGHDT and YNNKEL (reference sequence). The CDR3: CASSQEGIGPQYF. Here the CDR3 DNA reads TGTGCCAGCAGCCAAGAAGGGATTGGACCCCAGTATTTT.